This T cell receptor (beta chain) was obtained from a study of T cells after yellow fever vaccination. This clonotype was recorded many times. The antigen remains unidentified. General study results and limits: Post-booster repertoires again held most primary-vaccination clones (96% CD4, around 90% CD8). FACS-sorted repertoires could contain abundant clonotypes contaminating from the bulk population. The CD4 and CD8 compartments had a small share of their clonotypes in common.

V gave up 5 bases and J gave up 4 bases, with 13 bases separating them. Germline V gene data show CDR1 as SGHRS and CDR2 as YFSETQ. This CDR3 region has 14 residues. Production of TCR cDNA was by 5'RACE template switching, which also added a universal primer site and UMIs. TCRdb analysed the 5' RACE reads with MiXCR anew, one entry per CDR3 protein. The table records over 150,000 distinct CDR3 sequences, about 6% of them present only once. The rearrangement links TRBV5-1 to TRBJ2-1, with unresolved D. The receptor comes from a man aged 18 to 30 who received the YFV17D yellow fever vaccine. The source was CD4+ T cells sorted from PBMCs, collected on the day of the first yellow fever vaccination. The CDR3 DNA is TGCGCCAGCAGACCCGGTAGTGGATACAATGAGCAGTTCTTC. It encodes CASRPGSGYNEQFF.